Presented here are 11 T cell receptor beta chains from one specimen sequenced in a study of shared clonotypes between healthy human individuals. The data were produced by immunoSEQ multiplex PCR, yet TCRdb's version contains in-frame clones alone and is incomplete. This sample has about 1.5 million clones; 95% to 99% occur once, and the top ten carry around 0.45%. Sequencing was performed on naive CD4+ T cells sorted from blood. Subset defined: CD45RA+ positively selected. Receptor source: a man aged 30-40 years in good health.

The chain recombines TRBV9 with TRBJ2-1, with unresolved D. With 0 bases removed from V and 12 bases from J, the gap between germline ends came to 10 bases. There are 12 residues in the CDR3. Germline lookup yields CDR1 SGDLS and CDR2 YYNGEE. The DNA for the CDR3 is TGTGCCAGCAGCGTAGTGGGTAGTCGGCAGTTCTTC. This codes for CASSVVGSRQFF.

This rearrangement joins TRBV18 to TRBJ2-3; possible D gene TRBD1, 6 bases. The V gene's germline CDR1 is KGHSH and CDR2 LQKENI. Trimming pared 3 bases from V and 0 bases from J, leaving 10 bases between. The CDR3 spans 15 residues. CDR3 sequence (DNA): TGTGCCAGCTCACCGGACAGACTAAGCACAGATACGCAGTATTTT. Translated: CASSPDRLSTDTQYF.

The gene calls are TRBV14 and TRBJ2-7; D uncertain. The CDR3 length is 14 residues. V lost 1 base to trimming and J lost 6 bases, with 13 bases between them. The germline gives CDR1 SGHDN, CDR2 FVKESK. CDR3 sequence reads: CASSQVLGRVEQYF. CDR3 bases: TGTGCCAGCAGCCAAGTCCTAGGTCGGGTCGAGCAGTACTTC. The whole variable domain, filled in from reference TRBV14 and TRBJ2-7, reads EAGVTQFPSHSVIEKGQTVTLRCDPISGHDNLYWYRRVMGKEIKFLLHFVKESKQDESGMPNNRFLAERTGGTYSTLKVQPAELEDSGVYFCASSQVLGRVEQYFGPGTRLTVT.

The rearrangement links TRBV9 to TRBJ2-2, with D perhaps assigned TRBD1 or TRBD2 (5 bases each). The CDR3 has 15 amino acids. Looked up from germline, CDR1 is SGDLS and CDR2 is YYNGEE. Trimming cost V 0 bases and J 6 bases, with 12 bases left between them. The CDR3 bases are TGTGCCAGCAGCGTAGGCTTCAGGGAGTCCGGGGAGCTGTTTTTT. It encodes CASSVGFRESGELFF.

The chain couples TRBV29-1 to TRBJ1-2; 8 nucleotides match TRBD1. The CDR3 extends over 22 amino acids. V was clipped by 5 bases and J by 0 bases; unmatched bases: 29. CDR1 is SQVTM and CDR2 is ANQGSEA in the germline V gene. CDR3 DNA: TGCAGCGTTCCAGAAGGAGACCGAGACGGTTTGGACAGGGAGGGGGCTAACTATGGCTACACCTTC. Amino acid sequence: CSVPEGDRDGLDREGANYGYTF. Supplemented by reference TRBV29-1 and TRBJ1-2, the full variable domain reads SAVISQKPSRDICQRGTSLTIQCQVDSQVTMMFWYRQQPGQSLTLIATANQGSEATYESGFVIDKFPISRPNLTFSTLTVSNMSPEDSSIYLCSVPEGDRDGLDREGANYGYTFGSGTRLTVV.

Here the CDR3 reads CASSLLTSGPTYEQYF. The CDR3 nucleotides read TGTGCCAGCAGCTTATTAACTAGCGGGCCAACCTACGAGCAGTACTTC. The V gene is TRBV13, the J gene TRBJ2-7, with 9 bases lining up with TRBD2. This CDR3 spans 16 amino acids. Per the germline V gene, CDR1 is PRHDT and CDR2 is FYEKMQ (reference sequence). Unmatched junction bases numbered 7, after V lost 2 bases and J lost 2 bases.

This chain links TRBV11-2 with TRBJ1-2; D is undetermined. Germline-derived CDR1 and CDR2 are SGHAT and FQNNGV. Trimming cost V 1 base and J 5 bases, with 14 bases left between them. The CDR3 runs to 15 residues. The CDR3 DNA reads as TGTGCCAGCAGCTTAGTCCTTGTGGGAGCATATGGCTACACCTTC. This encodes CASSLVLVGAYGYTF.

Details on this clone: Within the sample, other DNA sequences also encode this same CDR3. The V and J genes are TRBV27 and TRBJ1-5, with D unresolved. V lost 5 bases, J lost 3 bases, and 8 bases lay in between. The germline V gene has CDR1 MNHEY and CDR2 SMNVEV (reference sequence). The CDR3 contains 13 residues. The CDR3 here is CASSLTYNQPQHF. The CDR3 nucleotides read TGTGCCAGCAGTCTGACTTACAATCAGCCCCAGCATTTT.

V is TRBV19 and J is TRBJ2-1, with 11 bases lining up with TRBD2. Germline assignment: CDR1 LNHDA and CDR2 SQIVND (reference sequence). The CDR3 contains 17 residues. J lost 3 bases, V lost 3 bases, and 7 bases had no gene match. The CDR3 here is CASSITSGSLDYNEQFF. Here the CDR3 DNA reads TGTGCCAGTAGTATTACTAGCGGGAGTTTGGACTACAATGAGCAGTTCTTC. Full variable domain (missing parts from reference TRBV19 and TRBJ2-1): DGGITQSPKYLFRKEGQNVTLSCEQNLNHDAMYWYRQDPGQGLRLIYYSQIVNDFQKGDIAEGYSVSREKKESFPLTVTSAQKNPTAFYLCASSITSGSLDYNEQFFGPGTRLTVL.

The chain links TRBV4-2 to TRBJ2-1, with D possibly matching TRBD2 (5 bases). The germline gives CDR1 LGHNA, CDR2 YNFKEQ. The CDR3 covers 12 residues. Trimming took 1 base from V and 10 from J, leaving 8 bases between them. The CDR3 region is CASSQVSGEQFF. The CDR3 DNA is TGTGCCAGCAGCCAAGTTTCGGGGGAGCAGTTCTTC.

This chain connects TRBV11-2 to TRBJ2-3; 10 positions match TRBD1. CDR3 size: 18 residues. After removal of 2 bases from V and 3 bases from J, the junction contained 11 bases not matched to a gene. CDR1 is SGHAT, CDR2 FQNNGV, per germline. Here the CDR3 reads CASSLSNRGQGRTDTQYF. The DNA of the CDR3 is TGTGCCAGCAGCTTATCCAACCGGGGACAGGGGAGAACAGATACGCAGTATTTT.